The source of this TCR beta chain is a study of cytomegalovirus exposure and HLA in healthy donors. Study observations and caveats: Later analysis suggested most CMV-associated TCR beta chains were HLA-restricted. 87-base-pair reads could not separate some V segments, including TRBV6-2 and TRBV6-3.

The CDR3 length is 14 residues. CDR1 and CDR2 from the germline V gene are MDHEN and SYDVKM. Trimming took off 6 bases at V and 2 bases at J, with 11 bases between the two ends. A word on this clone: What it binds is not known.

Primers for the PCR totalled 60 Vbeta and 13 Jbeta. Libraries were prepared by immunoSEQ multiplex PCR; TCRdb keeps only in-frame clonotypes and omits some of them. This sample contains approximately 120,000 clones. Material: PBMCs. This rearrangement joins TRBV28 to TRBJ1-5; D is perhaps TRBD1 (5 bases). This clonotype was sampled from a man in his forties in good health and CMV-seronegative. In DNA form, the CDR3 reads TGTGCCAGCAGGCGGGGGATAGGCAATCAGCCCCAGCATTTT. Its translation: CASRRGIGNQPQHF.